One and the same sample provided the 10 T cell receptor beta chains below, sequenced in a study of T cells after yellow fever vaccination. TCRdb recomputed calls from the 5' RACE reads with MiXCR, one row per CDR3 protein. The sample shows 10,000 to 15,000 distinct CDR3 sequences, around 5.8% of them seen only once. Sample: PBMCs, either bulk or a sorted T-cell subset (CD4+, CD8+, memory, or dextramer-sorted; not recorded which), taken on the day of the yellow fever booster vaccination. The source is a man aged 25 to 45 who received the YFV17D yellow fever vaccine.

This clonotype was observed many times. The rearrangement links TRBV6-5 to TRBJ1-6; 9 positions agree with TRBD1. J gave up 6 bases and V 5 bases, and 8 bases lay outside the gene matches. The CDR3 length is 16 residues. Germline loops: CDR1 MNHEY, CDR2 SVGAGI. As DNA, the CDR3 is TGTGCCAGCAGTACTGCTAGGACAGGGGTTAATTCACCCCTCCACTTT. It yields the protein CASSTARTGVNSPLHF.

This clonotype is categorized as medium-sized. This chain connects TRBV18 to TRBJ2-1, with 15 bases fitting TRBD2. J was trimmed by 11 bases and V by 6 bases; bases with no gene match: 5. The CDR3 is made up of 14 amino acids. Per germline, CDR1 KGHSH and CDR2 LQKENI. CDR3 sequence (DNA): TGTGCCAGCTCCCCGGGACTAGCGGGAGGAAAGCAGTTCTTC. Translating gives CASSPGLAGGKQFF. Full variable domain (rest looked up from reference TRBV18 and TRBJ2-1): NAGVMQNPRHLVRRRGQEARLRCSPMKGHSHVYWYRQLPEEGLKFMVYLQKENIIDESGMPKERFSAEFPKEGPSILRIQQVVRGDSAAYFCASSPGLAGGKQFFGPGTRLTVL.

This clonotype has ten or more counts. The chain uses TRBV20-1 and TRBJ2-5, with D unresolved. This CDR3 region has 12 residues. V was clipped by 4 bases and J by 1 base, with 7 bases between them. In germline, CDR1 is DFQATT, CDR2 SNEGSKA (reference sequence). The chain's CDR3 is CSATQFQETQYF. The CDR3 nucleotides read TGCAGTGCTACCCAGTTCCAAGAGACCCAGTACTTC.

This clonotype was counted at least ten times. The genes are TRBV2 and TRBJ2-3; D uncertain. The CDR3 is made up of 14 amino acids. The germline V and J ends were trimmed by 4 bases and 5 bases, with 13 bases remaining between them. CDR1 is SNHLY and CDR2 is FYNNEI in the germline V gene. The CDR3 DNA reads TGTGCCAGCAGTGGAATAGCCCCCCTAGATACGCAGTATTTT. This translates into CASSGIAPLDTQYF.

This clonotype occurred many times. The chain couples TRBV15 to TRBJ2-7; 14 bases align to TRBD2. The CDR3 sequence is 14 residues long. The trim removed 5 bases at V and 3 bases at J, leaving 0 bases unmatched. CDR1 and CDR2 from the germline V gene are LNHNV and YYDKDF (reference sequence). The CDR3 spells CATSGTSGGYEQYF. CDR3 DNA: TGTGCCACCAGCGGGACTAGCGGGGGCTACGAGCAGTACTTC.

This clonotype was seen ten or more times. V is TRBV20-1 and J is TRBJ2-1, with TRBD2 identical over 9 bases. This CDR3 comprises 17 residues. From germline, CDR1 is DFQATT and CDR2 SNEGSKA (reference sequence). The ends lost 1 base at V and 1 base at J; junction bases unmatched: 8. CDR3 sequence reads: CSARGGGRAFSYNEQFF. Written as DNA, the CDR3 is TGCAGTGCTAGAGGCGGCGGGAGGGCCTTTTCCTACAATGAGCAGTTCTTC.

This clonotype is medium-sized. The chain recombines TRBV15 with TRBJ2-3; D is unresolved. Trimming cost V 1 base and J 6 bases, with 14 bases left between them. From germline, CDR1 is LNHNV and CDR2 YYDKDF (reference sequence). The CDR3 covers 15 residues. The CDR3, as DNA: TGTGCCACCAGCAGAGCAGGTCTCCGGATGGATACGCAGTATTTT. Translating it yields CATSRAGLRMDTQYF.

By share of the sample, this clonotype is medium-sized. This chain joins TRBV7-6 and TRBJ2-3, with D possibly TRBD2 on 5 matching bases. The CDR3 is 14 amino acids. Between the trimmed V and J ends, which lost 4 bases and 3 bases, there was a span of 11 bases. Germline CDR1 SGHVS, CDR2 FNYEAQ. The CDR3 spells CASSSWTGTDTQYF. DNA of the CDR3: TGTGCCAGCAGCTCATGGACTGGGACAGATACGCAGTATTTT.

This clonotype occurred many times. This sequence joins TRBV4-3 and TRBJ2-3; 8 bases agree with TRBD1. V lost 2 bases and J lost 4; bases outside the gene matches: 5. From germline, CDR1 is LGHNA and CDR2 YSLEER. The CDR3 sequence is 15 residues long. CDR3 protein: CASSQRQGNADTQYF. DNA of the CDR3: TGCGCCAGCAGCCAAAGACAGGGGAATGCAGATACGCAGTATTTT.

At least ten counts were recorded for this clonotype. V is TRBV10-1 and J is TRBJ2-4; D possibly matches TRBD1 or TRBD2 (5 bases each). This CDR3 spans 13 amino acids. The V gene's germline CDR1 is WNHNN and CDR2 SYGVQD (reference sequence). Trimming took 2 bases from V and 6 from J, leaving 8 bases between them. CDR3 bases: TGCGCCAGCAGTGAGGCTGGGGGAAACATTCAGTACTTC. Translated: CASSEAGGNIQYF.